There are a few counts of the clone carrying this T cell receptor (beta chain). Its antigen remains unidentified. The PCR had 60 Vbeta and 13 Jbeta primers. Profiled with immunoSEQ multiplex PCR; TCRdb holds only in-frame clones, not every one. This table holds 65,000 to 85,000 clones, roughly 70% found once. Germline trimming cut 2 bases from V and 6 bases from J; bases unmatched to any gene: 14. The CDR3 has 17 amino acids. CDR1 is MNHNS, CDR2 SASEGT, per germline. This entry comes from a study of cytomegalovirus exposure and HLA in healthy donors. Study-wide results and limits: CMV serostatus was the sole immune exposure data available. The majority of CMV-associated TCR beta chains were reported as apparently HLA-restricted in a later analysis. Presence/absence analyses rested on an assumption that sequencing depth was roughly uniform across donors. Despite most TCR sequences being rare, some public TCRs occurred in many donors.

The sample taken for sequencing was PBMCs. The source of this sequence is a man in his fifties or sixties in good health and CMV-seropositive. The gene calls are TRBV6-1 and TRBJ2-5, with TRBD2 identical over 8 bases. The CDR3 nucleotides read TGTGCCAGCAGTGAATTCCCCAGCGGGAGAGCTAGGCAGACCCAGTACTTC. It codes for CASSEFPSGRARQTQYF.